The T cell receptor (beta chain) described here comes from a study of vaccination and CD4 T cells after COVID-19 (dated 2022 in TCRdb). Study-wide context: Convalescent patients had a positive SARS-CoV-2 result on nasal swab PCR, and of these patients, several had mild disease and one had severe disease. Post-COVID blood samples from convalescent patients were collected a median of about 100 days after diagnosis, with a range of roughly 30 to 161 days. Control cultures used a CEFX viral epitope pool as positive control, an HIV-1 Nef peptide pool as negative control, or no peptide. Culture stimuli were overlapping spike peptide pools from SARS-CoV-2 and from the common cold coronaviruses HCoV-NL63, HCoV-OC43 and HCoV-229E. Post-vaccine blood samples were taken a median of approximately 70 days after the second vaccine dose, with a range of 14 to 241 days. In 10 COVID-19 convalescent patients and a few infection-naive healthy vaccine recipients, the spike-specific CD4+ TCR repertoire before mRNA vaccination was compared with the repertoire after mRNA vaccination. Each participant got two doses of either the Pfizer-BioNTech BNT162b2 vaccine (n=8) or the Moderna mRNA-1273 vaccine (n=2). In the convalescent cohort there were six males and four females, among whom were two Hispanic individuals, seven Caucasians, two Asians and one multiracial person.

Study-wide findings and limitations: Only a relatively small number of convalescent patients were included in the study, and early timepoints following natural infection were not analyzed. Of the vaccine-specific clones in convalescent patients, 304 of 307, or nearly all, reacted only to SARS-CoV-2 spike and did not cross-react with common cold coronaviruses. In convalescent patients, a median roughly 83% of post-vaccine SARS-CoV-2-reactive clones were detected only after vaccination, and vaccine-specific priming was suggested by this finding. The median count of SARS-CoV-2-reactive clonotypes went up from around 21 after infection to more than 30 after vaccination, although the change was not significant.

Remarks on this clonotype: Its antigen specificity is not known. No much larger clone exists at a distance of one base, and base qualities are not known.

The library was made by PCR. DNA from cultured CD4+ T cells was subjected to TCR sequencing with the Oncomine TCR Beta short-read assay at the Johns Hopkins FTIC core. The QIAamp micro DNA kit was used to extract genomic DNA from the cultured CD4+ T cells. Oncomine TCR Beta libraries from cultured CD4+ T cells were pooled with unique dual indexes and sequenced on an Illumina iSeq 100. Regarding the original processing steps: Non-productive sequences were removed, and CDR3s not starting with C, not ending with F or W, or shorter than 7 amino acids were discarded. Antigen-specific clonotypes were identified using the MANAFEST web application through comparison of peptide-stimulated wells with reference and other culture wells. An FDR below 0.05, an odds ratio above 5, and a productive frequency above 0.1% in at least two of three replicate wells were required for clones to be considered positive. A clonotype was classed as cross-reactive if the clonotype showed significant expansion both in SARS-CoV-2 spike wells and in at least one common cold coronavirus spike condition. Using R version 3.6.1, CDR3 homology was evaluated through Levenshtein distances (stringdist) along with unrooted phylogenetic trees (ape). TCRdb redid the processing of the public reads, applying fastp at Q25 and MiXCR, and retained in-frame beta chains. Duplicate CDR3 protein sequences are folded into a single record with the most common DNA and genes. The V and J calls were determined by TCRdb, not by the authors. Present in this sample are roughly 14,000 distinct CDR3 sequences, over 45% of which were seen just once. The ten top clones hold about 8.8% of the sample.

The germline V gene gives CDR1 as SGHAT and CDR2 as FQNNGV. V lost 2 bases and J lost 4 bases; the stretch between them is 14 bases long. Inclusive of the bounding cysteine and phenylalanine, the CDR3 is 15 residues long. The DNA shown is the 45-base CDR3, in frame from base 1. This specimen's treatment or condition label, per the study, means: roughly 11-day PBMC culture with coronavirus spike peptide pools or control peptides (ViraFEST assay). The ViraFEST assay was used in the study, in which antigen-specific T cells were expanded with peptide pools and expanded clonotypes were subsequently identified by TCR sequencing. The convalescent patients' positive SARS-CoV-2 PCR tests were from March to December 2020, which was before the Alpha, Beta and Delta variants emerged in the United States. Each well held 2.1 million or so PBMCs cultured in IMDM containing about 5% human AB serum and around 10 IU/ml IL-2, with 8 to 10 ug/ml peptide pools added. On days 3 and 7, half of the culture medium was replaced with fresh IL-2-containing medium. After nine to eleven days of culture, CD4+ T cells were isolated by negative selection with the EasySep CD4+ T cell isolation kit. PBMCs were separated from whole blood using Ficoll-Paque Plus gradient centrifugation and then either used fresh or cryopreserved at -140C. Culture conditions were generally each tested in triplicate wells.

The receptor was isolated from a human donor who had recovered from COVID-19. The sequence joins TRBV11-2 to TRBJ2-5; TRBD1 could be the D gene, as 5 bases match. The sample here was CD4+ T cells from blood, cultured in vitro, taken before SARS-CoV-2 vaccination. CDR3 region: CASSLLGRIGETQYF. The base sequence is TGTGCCAGCAGCTTATTGGGGCGGATCGGAGAGACCCAGTACTTC.